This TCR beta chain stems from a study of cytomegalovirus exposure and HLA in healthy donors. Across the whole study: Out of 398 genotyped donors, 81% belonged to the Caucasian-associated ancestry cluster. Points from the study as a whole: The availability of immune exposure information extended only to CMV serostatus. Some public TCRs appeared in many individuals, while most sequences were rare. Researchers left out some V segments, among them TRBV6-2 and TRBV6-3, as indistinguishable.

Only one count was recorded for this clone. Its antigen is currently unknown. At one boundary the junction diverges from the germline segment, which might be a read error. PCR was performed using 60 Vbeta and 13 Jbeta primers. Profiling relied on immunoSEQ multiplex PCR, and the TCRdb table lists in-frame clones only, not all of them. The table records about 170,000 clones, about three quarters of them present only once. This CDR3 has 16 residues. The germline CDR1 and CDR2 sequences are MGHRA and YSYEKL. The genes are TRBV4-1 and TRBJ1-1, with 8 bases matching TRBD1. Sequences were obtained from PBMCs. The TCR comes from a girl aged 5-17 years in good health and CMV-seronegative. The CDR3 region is CASSQDRRQGNPEAFF. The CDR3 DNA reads TGCGCCAGCAGCCAAGATCGAAGACAGGGGAACCCTGAAGCTTTCTTT.